This T cell receptor (beta chain) was retrieved from a study of technical replicates of blood from a handful of donors. Trimming took 6 bases from V and 1 from J, leaving 15 bases between them. Germline CDR1 reads MNHEY; CDR2 reads SVGAGI. The CDR3 spans 15 residues. Assay: immunoSEQ multiplex PCR; the TCRdb copy retains only in-frame clones and omits some. The table shows about 72,000 clones, with over 95% occurring only once. The rearrangement uses TRBV6-5 and TRBJ1-1; the D is unclear. The TCR comes from a human donor in good health. Sequencing input: T cells isolated from PBMCs. CDR3 protein: CASSETGNGNTEAFF. CDR3 sequence (DNA): TGTGCCAGCAGCGAGACGGGTAATGGGAACACTGAAGCTTTCTTT.